This T cell receptor beta chain appears in the sequencing data of a study of blood T cell repertoires in COVID-19. On the study more broadly: Sites in the United States, Italy and Spain provided acute and convalescent COVID-19 samples. PBMCs, B-cell-depleted T cells, or T cells provided the cDNA or gDNA that made up the material.

V was trimmed by 3 bases and J by 0 bases, leaving 18 bases between them. The CDR3 is made up of 17 amino acids. Germline V gene lookup returns CDR1 SGDLS and CDR2 YYNGEE. The data were produced by immunoSEQ multiplex PCR, yet TCRdb's version contains in-frame clones alone and is incomplete. The sample includes about 230,000 clones, just under 90% seen only once; the top ten take roughly 4%. Enrollees, about 18 to 95 years old, lived in 24 US areas. Researchers sorted participants into cohorts using their self-reported clinical history. The specimen was PBMCs or T cells enriched from blood (not recorded which). The receptor comes from a woman in her 30s with acute COVID-19. V gene TRBV9 combines with J gene TRBJ1-2; TRBD1 might be the D (5 bases). CDR3 sequence: CASSEGTGGWSNYGYTF. The CDR3 DNA sequence: TGTGCCAGCAGCGAGGGCACAGGTGGGTGGTCTAACTATGGCTACACCTTC.